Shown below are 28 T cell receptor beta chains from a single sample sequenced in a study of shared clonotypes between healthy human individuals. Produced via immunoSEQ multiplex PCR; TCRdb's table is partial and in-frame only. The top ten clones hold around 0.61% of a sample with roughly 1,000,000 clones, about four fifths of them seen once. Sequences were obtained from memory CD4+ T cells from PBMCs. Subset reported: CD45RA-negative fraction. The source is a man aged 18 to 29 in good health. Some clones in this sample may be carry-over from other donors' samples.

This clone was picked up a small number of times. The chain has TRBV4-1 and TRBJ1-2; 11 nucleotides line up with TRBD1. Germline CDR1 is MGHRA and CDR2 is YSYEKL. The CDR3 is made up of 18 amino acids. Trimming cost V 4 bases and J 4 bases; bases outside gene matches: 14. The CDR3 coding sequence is TGCGCCAGCAGCCCCCTAGGGACAGGGGGTGCGCGCGGCTATGGCTACACCTTC. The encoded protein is CASSPLGTGGARGYGYTF.

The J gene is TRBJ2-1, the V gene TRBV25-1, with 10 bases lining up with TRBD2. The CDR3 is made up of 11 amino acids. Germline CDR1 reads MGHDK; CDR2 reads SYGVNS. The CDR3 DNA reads TGTTCTAGCGGGAGAGGGAATGAGCAGTTCTTC. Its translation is CSSGRGNEQFF.

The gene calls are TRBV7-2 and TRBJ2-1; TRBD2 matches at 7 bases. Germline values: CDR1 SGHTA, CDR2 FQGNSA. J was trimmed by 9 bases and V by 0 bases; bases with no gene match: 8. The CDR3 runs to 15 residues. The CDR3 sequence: CASSLAGSGAPEQFF. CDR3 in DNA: TGTGCCAGCAGCTTAGCAGGGAGCGGGGCCCCTGAGCAGTTCTTC. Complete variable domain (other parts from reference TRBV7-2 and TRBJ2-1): GAGVSQSPSNKVTEKGKDVELRCDPISGHTALYWYRQSLGQGLEFLIYFQGNSAPDKSGLPSDRFSAERTGGSVSTLTIQRTQQEDSAVYLCASSLAGSGAPEQFFGPGTRLTVL.

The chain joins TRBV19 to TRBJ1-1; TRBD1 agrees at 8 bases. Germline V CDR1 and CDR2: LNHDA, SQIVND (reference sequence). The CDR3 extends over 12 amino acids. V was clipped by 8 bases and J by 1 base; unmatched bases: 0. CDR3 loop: CASGTGNTEAFF. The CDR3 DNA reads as TGTGCCAGTGGGACAGGGAACACTGAAGCTTTCTTT.

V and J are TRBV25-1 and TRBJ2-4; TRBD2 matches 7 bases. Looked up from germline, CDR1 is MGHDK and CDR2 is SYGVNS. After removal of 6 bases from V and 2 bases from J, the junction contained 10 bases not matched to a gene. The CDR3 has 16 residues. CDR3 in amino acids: CASSGAGESSKNIQYF. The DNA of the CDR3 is TGTGCCAGCAGCGGGGCGGGGGAATCCTCCAAAAACATTCAGTACTTC.

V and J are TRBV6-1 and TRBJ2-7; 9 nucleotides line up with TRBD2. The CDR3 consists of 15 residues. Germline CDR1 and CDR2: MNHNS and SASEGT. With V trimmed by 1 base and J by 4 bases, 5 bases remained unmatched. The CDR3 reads CASSEVSGSSYEQYF. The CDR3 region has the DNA TGTGCCAGCAGTGAAGTTAGCGGGAGCTCATACGAGCAGTACTTC.

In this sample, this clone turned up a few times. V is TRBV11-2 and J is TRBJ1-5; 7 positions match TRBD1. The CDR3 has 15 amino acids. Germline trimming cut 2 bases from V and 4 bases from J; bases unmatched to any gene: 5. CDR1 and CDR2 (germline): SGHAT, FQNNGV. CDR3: CASSLNAGGNQPQHF. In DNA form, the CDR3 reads TGTGCCAGCAGCTTAAACGCAGGGGGAAATCAGCCCCAGCATTTT.

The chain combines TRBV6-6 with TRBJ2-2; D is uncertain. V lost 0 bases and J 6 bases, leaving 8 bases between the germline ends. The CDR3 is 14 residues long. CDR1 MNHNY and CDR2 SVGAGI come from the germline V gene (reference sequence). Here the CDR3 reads CASSYSVVSGELFF. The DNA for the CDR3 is TGTGCCAGCAGTTACTCGGTTGTATCCGGGGAGCTGTTTTTT.

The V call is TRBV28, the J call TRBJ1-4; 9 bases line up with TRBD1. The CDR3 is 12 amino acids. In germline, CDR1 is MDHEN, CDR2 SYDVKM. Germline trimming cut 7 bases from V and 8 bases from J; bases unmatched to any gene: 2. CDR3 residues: CASIDRGEKLFF. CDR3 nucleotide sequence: TGTGCCAGCATCGACAGGGGGGAAAAACTGTTTTTT. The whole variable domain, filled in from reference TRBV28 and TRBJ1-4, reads DVKVTQSSRYLVKRTGEKVFLECVQDMDHENMFWYRQDPGLGLRLIYFSYDVKMKEKGDIPEGYSVSREKKERFSLILESASTNQTSMYLCASIDRGEKLFFGSGTQLSVL.

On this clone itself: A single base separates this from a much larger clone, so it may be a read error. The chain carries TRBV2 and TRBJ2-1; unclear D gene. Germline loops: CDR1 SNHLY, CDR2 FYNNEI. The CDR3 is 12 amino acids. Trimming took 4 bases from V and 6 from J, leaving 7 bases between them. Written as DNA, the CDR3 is TGTGCCAGCAGTGTATGGGGCAATGAGCAGTTCTTC. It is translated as CASSVWGNEQFF. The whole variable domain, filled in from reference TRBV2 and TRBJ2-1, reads EPEVTQTPSHQVTQMGQEVILRCVPISNHLYFYWYRQILGQKVEFLVSFYNNEISEKSEIFDDQFSVERPDGSNFTLKIRSTKLEDSAMYFCASSVWGNEQFFGPGTRLTVL.

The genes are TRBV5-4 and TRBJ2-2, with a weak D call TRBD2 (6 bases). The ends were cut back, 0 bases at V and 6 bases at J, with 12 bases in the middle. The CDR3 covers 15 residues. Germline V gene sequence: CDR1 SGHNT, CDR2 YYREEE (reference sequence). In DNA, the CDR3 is TGTGCCAGCAGCTTGGCGTCAGGGAGGCCCGGGGAGCTGTTTTTT. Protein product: CASSLASGRPGELFF.

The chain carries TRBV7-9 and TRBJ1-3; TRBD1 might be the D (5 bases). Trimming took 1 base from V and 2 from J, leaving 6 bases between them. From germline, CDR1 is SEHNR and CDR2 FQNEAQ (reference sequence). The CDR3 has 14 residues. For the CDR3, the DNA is TGTGCCAGCAGCTTAGGACAGCCTGGAAACACCATATATTTT. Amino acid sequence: CASSLGQPGNTIYF.

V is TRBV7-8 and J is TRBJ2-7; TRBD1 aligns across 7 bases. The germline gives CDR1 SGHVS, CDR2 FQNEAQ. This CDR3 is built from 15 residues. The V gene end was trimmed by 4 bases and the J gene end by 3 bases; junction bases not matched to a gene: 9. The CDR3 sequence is CASSSTGSTSYEQYF. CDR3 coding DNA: TGTGCCAGCAGCTCGACAGGGTCGACGAGCTACGAGCAGTACTTC.

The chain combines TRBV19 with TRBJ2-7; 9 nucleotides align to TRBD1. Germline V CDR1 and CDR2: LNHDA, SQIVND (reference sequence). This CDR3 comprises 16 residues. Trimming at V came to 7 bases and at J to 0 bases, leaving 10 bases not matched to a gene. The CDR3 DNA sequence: TGTGCCAGTACGGGCGTCACAGGGGGCACCTCCTACGAGCAGTACTTC. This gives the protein CASTGVTGGTSYEQYF.

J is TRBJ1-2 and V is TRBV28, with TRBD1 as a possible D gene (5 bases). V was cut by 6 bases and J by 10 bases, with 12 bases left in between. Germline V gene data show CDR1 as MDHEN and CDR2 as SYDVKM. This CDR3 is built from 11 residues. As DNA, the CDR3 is TGTGCCAGCAGCCCCCGGGGGGACTACACCTTC. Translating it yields CASSPRGDYTF.

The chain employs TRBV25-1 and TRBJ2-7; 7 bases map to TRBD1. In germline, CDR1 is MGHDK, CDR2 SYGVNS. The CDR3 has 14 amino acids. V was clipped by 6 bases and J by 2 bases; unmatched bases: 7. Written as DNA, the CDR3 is TGTGCCAGCAGAGACAGGGTCTTTACCTACGAGCAGTACTTC. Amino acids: CASRDRVFTYEQYF.

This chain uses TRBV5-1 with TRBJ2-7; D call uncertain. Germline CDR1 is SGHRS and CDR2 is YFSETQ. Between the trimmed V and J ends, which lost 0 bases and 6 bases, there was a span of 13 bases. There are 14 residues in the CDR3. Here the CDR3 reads CASSLVVPPGEQYF. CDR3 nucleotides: TGCGCCAGCAGCTTGGTGGTACCCCCGGGCGAGCAGTACTTC.

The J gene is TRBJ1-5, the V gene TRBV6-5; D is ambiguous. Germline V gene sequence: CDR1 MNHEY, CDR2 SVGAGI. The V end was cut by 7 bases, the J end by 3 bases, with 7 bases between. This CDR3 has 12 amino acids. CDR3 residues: CASKHTNQPQHF. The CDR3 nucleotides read TGTGCCAGCAAACACACCAATCAGCCCCAGCATTTT.

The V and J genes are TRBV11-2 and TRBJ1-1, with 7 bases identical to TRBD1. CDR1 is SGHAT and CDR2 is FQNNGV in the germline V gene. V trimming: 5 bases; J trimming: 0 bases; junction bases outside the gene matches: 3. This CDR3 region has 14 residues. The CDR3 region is CASSIGQVNTEAFF. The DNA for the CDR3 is TGTGCCAGCAGCATAGGACAGGTGAACACTGAAGCTTTCTTT.

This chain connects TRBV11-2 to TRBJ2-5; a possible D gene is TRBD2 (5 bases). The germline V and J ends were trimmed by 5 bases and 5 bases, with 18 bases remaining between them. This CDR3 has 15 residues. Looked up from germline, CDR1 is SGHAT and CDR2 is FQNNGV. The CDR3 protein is CASSKDSFPGETQYF. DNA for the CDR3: TGTGCCAGCAGCAAGGACTCTTTCCCGGGGGAGACCCAGTACTTC.

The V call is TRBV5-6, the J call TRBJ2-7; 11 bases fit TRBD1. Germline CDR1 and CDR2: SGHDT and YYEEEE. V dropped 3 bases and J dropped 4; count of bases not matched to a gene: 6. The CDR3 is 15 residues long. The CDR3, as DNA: TGTGCCAGCAGCTCACTCGGGACAGGGGGATACGAGCAGTACTTC. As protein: CASSSLGTGGYEQYF.

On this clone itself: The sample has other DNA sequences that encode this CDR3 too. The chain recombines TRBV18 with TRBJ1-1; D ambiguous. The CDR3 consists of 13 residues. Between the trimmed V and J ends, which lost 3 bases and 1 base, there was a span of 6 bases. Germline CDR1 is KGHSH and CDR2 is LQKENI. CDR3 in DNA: TGTGCCAGCTCACCGCAGAAGAACACTGAAGCTTTCTTT. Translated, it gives CASSPQKNTEAFF. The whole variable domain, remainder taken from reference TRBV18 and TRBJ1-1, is NAGVMQNPRHLVRRRGQEARLRCSPMKGHSHVYWYRQLPEEGLKFMVYLQKENIIDESGMPKERFSAEFPKEGPSILRIQQVVRGDSAAYFCASSPQKNTEAFFGQGTRLTVV.

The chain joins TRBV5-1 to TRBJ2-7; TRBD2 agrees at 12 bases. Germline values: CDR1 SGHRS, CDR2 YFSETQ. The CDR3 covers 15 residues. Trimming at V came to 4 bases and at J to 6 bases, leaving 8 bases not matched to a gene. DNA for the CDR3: TGCGCCAGCAGCCCCCTAGCGGGAGGGCCTCCCGAGCAGTACTTC. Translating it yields CASSPLAGGPPEQYF. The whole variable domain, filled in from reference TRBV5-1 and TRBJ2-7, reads KAGVTQTPRYLIKTRGQQVTLSCSPISGHRSVSWYQQTPGQGLQFLFEYFSETQRNKGNFPGRFSGRQFSNSRSEMNVSTLELGDSALYLCASSPLAGGPPEQYFGPGTRLTVT.

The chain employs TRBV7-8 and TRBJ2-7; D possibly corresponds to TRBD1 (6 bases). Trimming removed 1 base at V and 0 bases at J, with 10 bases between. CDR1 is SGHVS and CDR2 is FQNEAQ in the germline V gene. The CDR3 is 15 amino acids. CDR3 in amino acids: CASSLGPDSSYEQYF. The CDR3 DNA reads TGTGCCAGCAGCTTAGGTCCGGACAGCTCCTACGAGCAGTACTTC.

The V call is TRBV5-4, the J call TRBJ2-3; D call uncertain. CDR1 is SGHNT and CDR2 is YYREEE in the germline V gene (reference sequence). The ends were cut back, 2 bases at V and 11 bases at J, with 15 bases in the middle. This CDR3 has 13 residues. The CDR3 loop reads CASSFFGLQRQYF. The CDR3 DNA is TGTGCCAGCAGCTTTTTTGGCTTACAGCGGCAGTATTTT.

The CDR3: CAWGGQINEKLFF. CDR3 DNA: TGTGCCTGGGGAGGACAGATTAATGAAAAACTGTTTTTT. This chain connects TRBV30 to TRBJ1-4, with D possibly matching TRBD1 (6 bases). V lost 5 bases to trimming and J lost 4 bases, with 11 bases between them. The CDR3 is 13 amino acids. CDR1 is GTSNPN and CDR2 is SVGIG in the germline V gene (reference sequence). The full variable domain, its missing parts supplied by reference TRBV30 and TRBJ1-4, is SQTIHQWPATLVQPVGSPLSLECTVEGTSNPNLYWYRQAAGRGLQLLFYSVGIGQISSEVPQNLSASRPQDRQFILSSKKLLLSDSGFYLCAWGGQINEKLFFGSGTQLSVL.

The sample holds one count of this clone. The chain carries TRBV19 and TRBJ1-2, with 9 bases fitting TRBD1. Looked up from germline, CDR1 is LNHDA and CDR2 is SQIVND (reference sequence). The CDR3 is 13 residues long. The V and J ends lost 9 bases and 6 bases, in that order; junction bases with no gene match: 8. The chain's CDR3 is CASQPRTGDGYTF. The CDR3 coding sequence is TGTGCCAGCCAACCCAGGACAGGGGATGGCTACACCTTC. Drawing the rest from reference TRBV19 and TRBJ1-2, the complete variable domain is DGGITQSPKYLFRKEGQNVTLSCEQNLNHDAMYWYRQDPGQGLRLIYYSQIVNDFQKGDIAEGYSVSREKKESFPLTVTSAQKNPTAFYLCASQPRTGDGYTFGSGTRLTVV.

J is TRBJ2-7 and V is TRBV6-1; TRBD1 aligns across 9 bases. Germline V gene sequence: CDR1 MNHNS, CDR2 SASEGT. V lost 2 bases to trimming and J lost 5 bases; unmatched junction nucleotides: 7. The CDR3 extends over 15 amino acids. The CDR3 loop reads CASSEPRDRVNEQYF. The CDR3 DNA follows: TGTGCCAGCAGTGAACCGCGGGACAGGGTGAACGAGCAGTACTTC.